Detailed here is one TCR beta chain. Its antigen remains unidentified. At one end, the junction sequence differs from germline, possibly due to a read error. Sequences SNHLY (CDR1) and FYNNEI (CDR2) are obtained from the germline V gene. Including cysteine and phenylalanine, the CDR3 has 12 amino acids. The read is trimmed to its CDR3 DNA, 36 bases read in frame from base 1. The donors were healthy, HIV-negative adults who had no recently reported acute infections or vaccinations. Only Caucasian adults living in Nashville, Tennessee, USA were represented among the donors. CD4+ T cells were enriched through magnetic negative selection, after which naive cells were positively selected on CD45RA and the remaining negative fraction served as the memory subset. Blood was obtained by leukapheresis, after which PBMCs were separated by Ficoll-Histopaque density gradient centrifugation and cryopreserved in liquid nitrogen vapor phase. Analytical flow cytometry was used to check the purity and quantity of every magnetically sorted T cell population. From each sorted fraction, genomic DNA was isolated and quantified by UV absorbance on a Nanodrop 2000c.

Using the deep immunoSEQ assay, TCR CDR3 regions were amplified from genomic DNA by multiplex PCR. For each cell subset, the extracted genomic DNA was distributed evenly across all wells of several immunoSEQ 96-well plates, and each plate served as one replicate. For sorted subsets, about 200 ng genomic DNA, equal to about 30,000 T cell genomes, was loaded into each replicate PCR. Purified libraries were quantified with a Qubit 3.0 fluorometer, sized on a Bioanalyzer 2100, and re-quantified with the KAPA Library Quantification kit. Every immunoSEQ 96-well plate was sequenced on a dedicated single-read 150-cycle Illumina NextSeq 550 flow cell. In the original analysis: The immunoSEQ output contained only junctional sequences without quality scores, so filtering could not match that applied to full-length reads. Sequences were annotated with PyIR, a Python wrapper for IgBLAST v1.9, using IMGT germline references to assign V/J genes and CDR3. Reads were filtered out if the reads had weak V/J assignments (E-value above 1e-6), no CDR3, stop codons, out-of-frame junctions, or ambiguous translated residues. V3J clonotypes were defined by identical inferred V gene, J gene, and CDR3 amino acid sequence. To compute the percentage overlap between repertoires, the number of shared unique clonotypes was divided by the size of the smaller repertoire. Richness of each repertoire was evaluated using RTK rarefaction, the Chao1 estimator, and Recon v2.1 estimates of unobserved clonotypes. Generation probabilities for all TCRbeta clonotypes obtained by the gDNA method from a few donors were computed using OLGA. TCRdb limited this immuneACCESS table to in-frame rearrangements with V and J called. A share of clones is missing; checked studies link under half to unresolved V genes, and the rest is unexplained. V, J and clone size are those of that table, while D and trimming were read from the DNA. The sample profile shows millions of clones; 85% to 95% of them were found once. The ten largest clones take up 0.13% of the sample.

This record comes from a study of shared clonotypes between healthy human individuals (dated by TCRdb to the early 2020s). For the study in its entirety: A few men and a couple of women, aged 18 to 49 years, made up the cohort. Per donor, three plates each were used for CD4 naive and CD4 memory, two for CD8 naive, and one for CD8 memory. Blood TCR repertoires of about 5 healthy adults were deeply sequenced to estimate repertoire size and the extent of clonotype sharing between individuals. To increase sequencing depth and limit assay-specific biases, different laboratories used diverse techniques to prepare libraries and sequence TCR repertoires. Between about 0.94 and 8.9 billion PBMCs per donor were obtained by leukapheresis. Here is what the overall study found, with its caveats: Naive subsets generally had larger estimated clonotype richness than memory subsets. About 5% of naive CD4, around 3.6% of naive CD8, approximately 2% of memory CD4, and over 0.35% of memory CD8 clonotypes were shared across a few donors. Sampling was restricted to blood, and TCR repertoires in tissue are likely to differ from TCR repertoires in blood. Pairwise subsampling indicated that sequencing depth was expected to affect the degree of clonotype sharing among donors. Compared with non-shared clonotypes, clonotypes shared by all four sorted-subset donors had higher generation probabilities. The small number of donors limited the genetic and exposure-history diversity represented. Incomplete sequencing was indicated by rarefaction of sorted-subset datasets, despite the large sequencing depth.

The sequenced sample was naive CD4+ T cells sorted from blood. The cell subset or site label on this specimen signifies: CD45RA+ positively selected. This sequence was found in a man aged 18 to 30 in good health. The sequence is built from TRBV2 and TRBJ1-5; TRBD1 is possibly the D segment (5 matching bases). The DNA reads TGTGCCAGCAGCGAAGACAGTCAGCCCCAGCATTTT. Translation gives CASSEDSQPQHF.